The clone carrying this T cell receptor (beta chain) has a handful of counts. V gave up 3 bases and J gave up 3 bases; unmatched junction bases: 5. Germline lookup yields CDR1 SGHTA and CDR2 FQGNSA. CDR3 length: 17 residues. 60 Vbeta and 13 Jbeta primers were used in PCR. Data came from immunoSEQ multiplex PCR; TCRdb stores just in-frame clones and leaves some out. This repertoire shows about 250,000 clones, 65% to 85% found once; its top ten account for over 2%. These data belong to a study of cytomegalovirus exposure and HLA in healthy donors. The sample comprised PBMCs. This rearrangement joins TRBV7-2 to TRBJ2-2; 12 nucleotides align to TRBD2. The receptor's source is a female donor in good health and CMV-seronegative. For the CDR3, the DNA is TGTGCCAGCAGCTTTTCTAGCGGGAGGGGGTACACCGGGGAGCTGTTTTTT. Amino acids: CASSFSSGRGYTGELFF.